Below, one T cell receptor (beta chain) is given with its context. Its antigen is undetermined. The length of the CDR3 is 13 residues. The junction had 9 bases not matched to a gene; V was cut back by 7 bases and J by 14 bases. The sample belongs to a study of CD8 T cells in ankylosing spondylitis. Study-level findings and limits: Characteristic of ankylosing spondylitis blood, it appeared, was a TCR beta motif comprising roughly 8 highly homologous variants. Significantly higher representation of disease-linked clones was reported for matched ankylosing spondylitis synovial fluid. The disease-linked clones had a CD8+ phenotype and low blood frequencies. Both synovial fluid and blood in reactive arthritis had previously been reported to carry some motif variants.

A quantitative 5'-RACE method, one with molecular barcodes, was used to make TCR beta libraries. From the 5' RACE reads, TCRdb called clonotypes with MiXCR, one entry per CDR3 protein. The profile shows roughly 700,000 distinct CDR3 sequences, 15% to 20% of them singletons. The clonotype comes from a male donor with ankylosing spondylitis. Input material: blood, either unsorted or a sorted T cell fraction (not recorded which). J is TRBJ1-6 and V is TRBV12-3 or TRBV12-4; 9 nucleotides line up with TRBD1. The CDR3 spells CASTPGQGLALHF. DNA for the CDR3: TGTGCCAGCACCCCGGGACAGGGACTCGCCCTCCACTTT.